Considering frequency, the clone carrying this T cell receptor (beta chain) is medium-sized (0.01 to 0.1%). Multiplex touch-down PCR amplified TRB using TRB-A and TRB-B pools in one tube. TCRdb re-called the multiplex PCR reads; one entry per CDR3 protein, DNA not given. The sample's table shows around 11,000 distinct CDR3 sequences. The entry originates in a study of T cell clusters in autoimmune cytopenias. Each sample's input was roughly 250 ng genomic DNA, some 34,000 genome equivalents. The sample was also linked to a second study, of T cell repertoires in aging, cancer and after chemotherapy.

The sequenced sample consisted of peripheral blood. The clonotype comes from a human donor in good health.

CDR3 amino acids: CASSYSMVTGPYGYTF. This rearrangement joins TRBV6-5 to TRBJ1-2; TCRdb calls TRBD1, which cannot be checked without DNA. The CDR3 loop spans 16 amino acids. Germline values: CDR1 MNHEY, CDR2 SVGAGI.